Listed below are T cell receptor beta chains from one sample, sequenced in a study of blood T cell repertoires in COVID-19. The assay was immunoSEQ multiplex PCR, and TCRdb's table has in-frame clones only and misses some. The sample holds about 220,000 clones, roughly 85% seen once. The sequenced sample was peripheral blood. These receptors originate from a woman between 65 and 79 years old with COVID-19, enrolled during active disease. The CDR3 runs from the conserved cysteine through the conserved F or W. D genes are given only for firm matches. Clone size, where shown, is once, few, many, or a class for clones that have expanded.

NA,TRBV11-2,TRBJ1-2,15,NA,CASSSLRITSYGYTF,TGTGCCAGCAGCTCCCTCAGGATTACGAGCTATGGCTACACCTTC
NA,TRBV6-5,TRBJ1-1,15,NA,CASSYSSQGWTEAFF,TGTGCCAGCAGTTACTCGTCCCAGGGGTGGACTGAAGCTTTCTTT
NA,TRBV19,TRBJ1-5,13,NA,CASSSFYNQPQHF,TGTGCCAGTAGTTCGTTTTACAATCAGCCCCAGCATTTT
NA,TRBV19,TRBJ1-2,16,NA,CASSMNGGGTNYGYTF,TGTGCCAGTAGTATGAATGGTGGAGGGACCAACTATGGCTACACCTTC
few,TRBV7-9,TRBJ2-7,16,NA,CASSPGAGPSSYEQYF,TGTGCCAGCAGCCCCGGCGCGGGGCCGAGCTCCTACGAGCAGTACTTC
NA,TRBV7-9,TRBJ1-5,15,NA,CASSKGNWGDQPQHF,TGTGCCAGCAGCAAGGGTAATTGGGGGGATCAGCCCCAGCATTTT
NA,TRBV14,TRBJ2-7,15,NA,CASSPTLGPSYEQYF,TGTGCCAGCAGCCCTACCTTGGGGCCGTCCTACGAGCAGTACTTC
NA,TRBV5-5,TRBJ1-2,16,TRBD1,CASSPQPRQGDYGYTF,TGTGCCAGCAGCCCCCAACCTAGACAGGGGGACTATGGCTACACCTTC
NA,TRBV6-6,TRBJ1-1,13,NA,CASSHQGNTEAFF,TGTGCCAGCAGTCACCAGGGGAACACTGAAGCTTTCTTT
NA,TRBV6-5,TRBJ1-3,15,NA,CASSYAGASGNTIYF,TGTGCCAGCAGTTACGCGGGGGCGAGTGGAAACACCATATATTTT
once,TRBV7-9,TRBJ2-2,15,NA,CAIPRRNGGTGELFF,TGTGCCATCCCCCGTCGGAACGGGGGAACCGGGGAGCTGTTTTTT
NA,TRBV7-2,TRBJ2-7,14,NA,CASSFRRGAYEQYF,TGTGCCAGCAGCTTTCGCAGGGGCGCCTACGAGCAGTACTTC
NA,TRBV6-6,TRBJ1-4,12,NA,CASRPGEEKLFF,TGTGCCAGCAGGCCAGGGGAGGAAAAACTGTTTTTT
NA,TRBV19,TRBJ1-2,16,TRBD1,CASSIGRDSPNYGYTF,TGTGCCAGTAGTATAGGCCGGGACAGCCCTAACTATGGCTACACCTTC
NA,TRBV11-2,TRBJ1-4,15,TRBD1,CASRLTGILDEKLFF,TGTGCCAGCAGATTGACAGGGATATTAGACGAAAAACTGTTTTTT
NA,TRBV19,TRBJ2-6,14,NA,CASRRGSGANVLTF,TGTGCCAGTAGAAGGGGGTCTGGGGCCAACGTCCTGACTTTC
NA,TRBV5-4,TRBJ1-2,14,TRBD1,CASSEDRRGLGYTF,TGTGCCAGCAGCGAGGACAGGCGAGGGTTGGGCTACACCTTC
NA,TRBV10-3,TRBJ1-2,15,TRBD1,CAISETRQGDYGYTF,TGTGCCATCAGTGAGACTAGACAGGGGGACTATGGCTACACCTTC
NA,TRBV28,TRBJ1-6,16,TRBD1,CASTPPRQGIYSPLHF,TGTGCCAGCACTCCCCCGCGACAGGGGATTTATTCACCCCTCCACTTT
NA,TRBV4-1,TRBJ2-7,16,NA,CASSRLSGSPSYEQYF,TGCGCCAGCAGCCGACTATCCGGGTCCCCGTCCTACGAGCAGTACTTC
NA,TRBV30,TRBJ2-2,16,TRBD2,CGRGTSGSLDTGELFF,TGTGGCCGGGGGACTAGCGGGAGCTTAGACACCGGGGAGCTGTTTTTT
many,TRBV6-5,TRBJ1-1,15,NA,CASSAMARGNTEAFF,TGTGCCAGCAGCGCTATGGCCAGGGGGAACACTGAAGCTTTCTTT
NA,TRBV12-5,TRBJ2-7,11,NA,CASGIRYEQYF,TGTGCTAGTGGTATTCGTTACGAGCAGTACTTC
NA,TRBV3-1/TRBV3-2,TRBJ2-3,16,NA,CASSARATAWADTQYF,TGTGCCAGCAGCGCACGAGCGACAGCCTGGGCAGATACGCAGTATTTT
once,TRBV11-3,TRBJ2-3,16,NA,CASSSYRVRRRDTQYF,TGTGCCAGCAGCTCGTACAGGGTCAGGAGAAGGGATACGCAGTATTTT
NA,TRBV4-1,TRBJ2-1,14,NA,CASSRTTGYNEQFF,TGCGCCAGCAGCCGGACTACAGGATACAATGAGCAGTTCTTC
NA,TRBV7-2,TRBJ1-5,18,NA,CASSLVSGQTISNQPQHF,TGTGCCAGCAGCTTAGTAAGTGGACAGACCATAAGCAATCAGCCCCAGCATTTT
NA,TRBV10-3,TRBJ2-1,16,TRBD2,CAIRSTSALSYNEQFF,TGTGCCATCAGGTCGACTAGCGCCCTCTCCTACAATGAGCAGTTCTTC
NA,TRBV9,TRBJ2-2,20,TRBD1,CASSVAGVRQGAANTGELFF,TGTGCCAGCAGCGTAGCGGGGGTTAGGCAGGGGGCGGCGAACACCGGGGAGCTGTTTTTT
NA,TRBV12-3/TRBV12-4,TRBJ1-1,12,NA,CASSGQNPEAFF,TGTGCCAGCAGTGGACAGAACCCTGAAGCTTTCTTT
NA,TRBV28,TRBJ2-1,13,NA,CASSLGGYNEQFF,TGTGCCAGCAGTTTGGGGGGTTACAATGAGCAGTTCTTC
NA,TRBV7-7,TRBJ2-1,15,TRBD1,CASSFGQGAINEQFF,TGTGCTAGCAGCTTCGGACAGGGGGCGATTAATGAGCAGTTCTTC
NA,TRBV7-3,TRBJ1-2,15,TRBD1,CASSLYRQGDYGYTF,TGTGCCAGCAGCTTATATAGGCAGGGGGACTATGGCTACACCTTC
NA,TRBV29-1,TRBJ1-2,12,NA,CSVDPRGYGYTF,TGCAGCGTTGACCCCAGGGGATATGGCTACACCTTC
NA,TRBV10-3,TRBJ2-1,15,NA,CAIAVSGSSYNEQFF,TGTGCCATCGCCGTTAGCGGAAGCTCCTACAATGAGCAGTTCTTC
NA,TRBV10-3,TRBJ1-1,11,NA,CAIQSGFEAFF,TGTGCCATCCAATCCGGGTTCGAAGCTTTCTTT
few,TRBV5-1,TRBJ1-1,14,NA,CASSIPQEATEAFF,TGCGCCAGCAGCATACCGCAGGAAGCCACTGAAGCTTTCTTT
NA,TRBV24-1,TRBJ1-2,15,TRBD1,CATSDFGDSFSGYTF,TGTGCCACCAGTGATTTTGGGGACAGCTTCTCTGGCTACACCTTC
NA,TRBV4-3,TRBJ1-3,16,NA,CASSQDVTGDGNTIYF,TGCGCCAGCAGCCAAGATGTAACAGGCGACGGAAACACCATATATTTT
NA,TRBV15,TRBJ2-3,14,NA,CATSRPQGQDTQYF,TGTGCCACCAGCAGGCCTCAGGGACAAGATACGCAGTATTTT
NA,TRBV3-1/TRBV3-2,TRBJ2-1,15,NA,CASSRDTGSYNEQFF,TGTGCCAGCAGCCGTGATACCGGGAGCTACAATGAGCAGTTCTTC
NA,TRBV5-1,TRBJ2-4,13,TRBD2,CASSGGGSDIQYF,TGCGCCAGCAGCGGCGGGGGGTCGGACATTCAGTACTTC
few,TRBV29-1,TRBJ1-3,13,NA,CSVAEQGRNTIYF,TGCAGCGTTGCTGAACAGGGACGAAACACCATATATTTT
NA,TRBV19,TRBJ1-2,15,NA,CASSIDGAPVYGYTF,TGTGCCAGTAGTATAGATGGAGCCCCCGTCTATGGCTACACCTTC
NA,TRBV25-1,TRBJ2-3,17,TRBD2,CASSERLTSGSTDTQYF,TGTGCCAGCAGTGAACGATTGACTAGCGGGAGCACAGATACGCAGTATTTT
NA,TRBV12-5,TRBJ1-1,14,NA,CASGPGGKNTEAFF,TGTGCTAGTGGCCCCGGGGGTAAGAACACTGAAGCTTTCTTT
NA,TRBV4-2,TRBJ2-3,18,NA,CASSQDVKTGPFTDTQYF,TGTGCCAGCAGCCAAGATGTTAAGACAGGTCCCTTCACAGATACGCAGTATTTT
NA,TRBV18,TRBJ1-2,15,TRBD1,CASSPTGQGDYGYTF,TGTGCCAGCTCACCTACTGGACAGGGGGACTATGGCTACACCTTC
NA,TRBV29-1,TRBJ1-2,13,NA,CSVGPRRGSGYTF,TGCAGCGTTGGCCCGAGGCGAGGAAGTGGCTACACCTTC
NA,TRBV27,TRBJ1-3,16,NA,CASSRTGGGSGNTIYF,TGTGCCAGCAGCCGGACGGGGGGCGGCTCTGGAAACACCATATATTTT
NA,TRBV5-1,TRBJ2-1,15,TRBD2,CASSLPSSGSNEQFF,TGCGCCAGCAGCTTGCCGTCTAGCGGGAGCAATGAGCAGTTCTTC
NA,TRBV6-5,TRBJ1-1,15,NA,CASSRNRELTTEAFF,TGTGCCAGCAGTCGTAACAGGGAATTAACCACTGAAGCTTTCTTT
NA,TRBV10-1,TRBJ1-2,13,TRBD1,CASRDRENYGYTF,TGCGCCAGCCGGGACAGGGAGAACTATGGCTACACCTTC
NA,TRBV11-3,TRBJ2-1,16,TRBD2,CASSSGTSGNYNEQFF,TGTGCCAGCAGCTCCGGGACTAGCGGGAACTACAATGAGCAGTTCTTC
few,TRBV5-6,TRBJ1-5,15,NA,CASSLYTTGRQPQHF,TGTGCCAGCAGCTTATACACGACAGGAAGGCAGCCCCAGCATTTT
NA,TRBV7-9,TRBJ2-2,14,NA,CASSHSAVTGELFF,TGTGCCAGCAGCCATTCTGCAGTCACCGGGGAGCTGTTTTTT
NA,TRBV28,TRBJ2-3,14,NA,CASSLEQGTDTQYF,TGTGCCAGCAGTTTAGAGCAGGGCACAGATACGCAGTATTTT
few,TRBV4-2,TRBJ2-3,19,TRBD2,CASSADSAGGTSSRDTQYF,TGTGCCAGCAGCGCTGACTCAGCGGGGGGGACTTCTAGCCGGGATACGCAGTATTTT
NA,TRBV5-4,TRBJ1-2,11,NA,CASSLDRIHTF,TGTGCCAGCAGCTTGGACAGGATCCACACCTTC
NA,TRBV7-2,TRBJ1-2,16,TRBD1,CASSPYRSGTGFGYTF,TGTGCCAGCAGCCCCTACCGGTCCGGGACAGGCTTCGGCTACACCTTC